The clone carrying this TCR beta chain showed up just a few times. The germline gives CDR1 MNHEY, CDR2 SVGAGI. The CDR3 has 15 amino acids. The ends were cut back, 6 bases at V and 0 bases at J, with 9 bases in the middle. The entry originates in a study of blood T cells in healthy people across ages. PBMCs, at least 7 million per sample, were isolated. Then a second PCR, running about 7 to 11 cycles, was carried out with a sample-barcoded 5' primer and a J-beta primer mix. TCRdb recomputed calls from the 5' RACE reads with MiXCR, one row per CDR3 protein. Of about 970,000 distinct CDR3 sequences listed, roughly 47% are singletons.

The receptor's source is a woman aged 55-70 years in good health. The chain has TRBV6-5 and TRBJ2-6; no definite D call. The material sequenced was blood. The CDR3 DNA reads as TGTGCCAGCAGCCTACATGGCTCTGGGGCCAACGTCCTGACTTTC. Translated: CASSLHGSGANVLTF.